This TCR beta chain came from a study of blood T cells in healthy people across ages. Broader study findings: The unsorted PBMCs prevented any conclusive comparison of naive versus antigen-experienced cells. Long-lived donors exceeded aged donors in naive CD4+ cells and diversity.

Details on this clonotype: Its antigen is as yet unknown.

The CDR3 runs to 15 residues. Every sample gave at least 5 micrograms of total RNA when it was extracted. The second PCR ran about 6 to 11 cycles with a sample-barcoded 5' primer and J-beta primers. Each cDNA molecule received a tag from a template-switch adaptor that had 12 random nucleotides. TCRdb passed the 5' RACE reads through MiXCR, listing each CDR3 protein once. Among 720,000 or so distinct CDR3 sequences listed, 35% to 50% were seen once. The chain uses TRBV21-1 and TRBJ2-5; the table's D call of TRBD2 was not tested on the DNA. TRBV21-1 is designated a pseudogene. The sequencing sample was made of blood. The receptor was isolated from a man of 80 years or more in good health. The CDR3 DNA is TGTGCCACCCGAGGGACTAGCGGGTTTTGGGAGACCCAGTACTTC. It yields the protein CATRGTSGFWETQYF.